Shown below are 6 T cell receptor beta chains from a single sample sequenced in a study of PD-1 blockade in classical Hodgkin lymphoma. Each patient's relapse followed autologous stem cell transplantation, and brentuximab vedotin exposure varied. Method: immunoSEQ multiplex PCR; TCRdb's copy keeps in-frame clones and lacks some. The table records roughly 25,000 clones, 82% of them present only once. The source material was peripheral blood mononuclear cells (PBMCs), sampled before the second cycle of nivolumab. The receptors shown here come from a human donor with classical Hodgkin lymphoma.

The chain is built from TRBV6-5 and TRBJ2-1; 7 bases align to TRBD1. The CDR3 is 15 residues long. The germline gives CDR1 MNHEY, CDR2 SVGAGI. V dropped 8 bases and J dropped 4; count of bases not matched to a gene: 11. The CDR3 region has the DNA TGTGCCAGCGCCTGGGTGGGACAGAGTTACAATGAGCAGTTCTTC. Its translation: CASAWVGQSYNEQFF.

The chain has TRBV28 and TRBJ1-2; no reliable D call. The CDR3 is 14 amino acids. Germline CDR1 is MDHEN and CDR2 is SYDVKM. Trimming took 5 bases from V and 1 from J, leaving 11 bases between them. Here the CDR3 reads CASSPRNFNYGYTF. The DNA of the CDR3 is TGTGCCAGCAGTCCCAGGAATTTTAACTATGGCTACACCTTC.

J is TRBJ2-7 and V is TRBV4-3, with D uncertain. There are 13 residues in the CDR3. The V and J ends lost 0 bases and 3 bases respectively, with 6 bases between them. Germline V gene sequence: CDR1 LGHNA, CDR2 YSLEER. The CDR3 here is CASSQDTNYEQYF. The CDR3 DNA sequence: TGCGCCAGCAGCCAAGACACAAACTACGAGCAGTACTTC.

The V call is TRBV10-3, the J call TRBJ1-2, with D possibly TRBD1 on 5 matching bases. This CDR3 has 14 residues. V lost 8 bases to trimming and J lost 6 bases, with 19 bases between them. The germline gives CDR1 ENHRY, CDR2 SYGVKD. As DNA, the CDR3 is TGTGCCATCGGAGAGAGTAACAGGATTAATGGCTACACCTTC. It encodes CAIGESNRINGYTF.

The chain carries TRBV18 and TRBJ2-7, with unresolved D. Trimming pared 6 bases from V and 1 base from J, leaving 16 bases between. CDR1 and CDR2 from the germline V gene are KGHSH and LQKENI. This CDR3 comprises 15 residues. CDR3 nucleotide sequence: TGTGCCAGCTCCCCCGACGGACCATCGTCCTACGAGCAGTACTTC. It codes for CASSPDGPSSYEQYF.

The V gene is TRBV7-3, the J gene TRBJ2-3; possible D gene TRBD2, 7 bases. In germline, CDR1 is SGHTA, CDR2 FQGTGA. Trimming took 1 base from V and 2 from J, leaving 13 bases between them. The CDR3 spans 16 residues. For the CDR3, the DNA is TGTGCCAGCAGCTTAAGCGGGGGCCCTTTCACAGATACGCAGTATTTT. This codes for CASSLSGGPFTDTQYF.